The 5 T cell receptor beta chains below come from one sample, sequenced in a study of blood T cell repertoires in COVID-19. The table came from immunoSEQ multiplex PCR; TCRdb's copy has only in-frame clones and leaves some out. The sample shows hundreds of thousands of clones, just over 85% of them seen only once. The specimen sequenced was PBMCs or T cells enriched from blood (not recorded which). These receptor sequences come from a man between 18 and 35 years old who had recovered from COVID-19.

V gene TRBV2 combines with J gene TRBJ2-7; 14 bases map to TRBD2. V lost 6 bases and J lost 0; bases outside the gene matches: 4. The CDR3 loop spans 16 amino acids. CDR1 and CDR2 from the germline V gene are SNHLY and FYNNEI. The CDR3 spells CASSGLAGGPSYEQYF. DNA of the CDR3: TGTGCCAGCAGCGGACTAGCGGGGGGACCCTCCTACGAGCAGTACTTC.

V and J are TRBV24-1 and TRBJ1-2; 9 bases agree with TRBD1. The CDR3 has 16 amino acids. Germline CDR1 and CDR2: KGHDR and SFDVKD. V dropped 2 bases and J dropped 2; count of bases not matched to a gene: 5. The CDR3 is CATSDSGTGLNYGYTF. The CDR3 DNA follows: TGTGCCACCAGTGATTCGGGGACAGGGCTAAACTATGGCTACACCTTC.

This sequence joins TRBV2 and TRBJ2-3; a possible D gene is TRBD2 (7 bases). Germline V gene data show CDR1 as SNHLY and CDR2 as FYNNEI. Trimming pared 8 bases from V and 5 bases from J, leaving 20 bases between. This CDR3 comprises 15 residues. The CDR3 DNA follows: TGTGCCAGCCCCCGAGGGGGGGGCTCCGGAGATACGCAGTATTTT. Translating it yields CASPRGGGSGDTQYF.

CDR3 DNA sequence: TGTGCCAGCAGTTACCTCCCAAGGACAGCGAACACTGAAGCTTTCTTT. It is translated as CASSYLPRTANTEAFF. The rearrangement joins TRBV6-2 or TRBV6-3 to TRBJ1-1, with D possibly matching TRBD1 (6 bases). The CDR3 spans 16 residues. Germline V lookup: CDR1 MNHEY, CDR2 SVGEGT. V gave up 2 bases and J gave up 1 base, with 14 bases separating them.

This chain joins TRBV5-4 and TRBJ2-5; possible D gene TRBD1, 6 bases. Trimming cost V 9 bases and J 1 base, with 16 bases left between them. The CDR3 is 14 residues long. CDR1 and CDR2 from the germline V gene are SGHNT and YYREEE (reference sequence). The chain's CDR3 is CATYRDRGQETQYF. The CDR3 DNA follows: TGTGCCACCTACAGGGATAGGGGCCAAGAGACCCAGTACTTC.